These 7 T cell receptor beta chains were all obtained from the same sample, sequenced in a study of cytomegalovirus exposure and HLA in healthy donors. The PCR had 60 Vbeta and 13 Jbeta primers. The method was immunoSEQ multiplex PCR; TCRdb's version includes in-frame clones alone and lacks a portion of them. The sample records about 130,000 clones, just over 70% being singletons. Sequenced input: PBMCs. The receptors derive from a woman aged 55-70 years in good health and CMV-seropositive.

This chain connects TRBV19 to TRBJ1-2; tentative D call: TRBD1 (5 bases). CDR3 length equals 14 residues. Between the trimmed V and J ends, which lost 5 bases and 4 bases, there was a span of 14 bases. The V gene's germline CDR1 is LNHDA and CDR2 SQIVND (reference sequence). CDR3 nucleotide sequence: TGTGCCAGTAGTTCGGGGGTCGGGACCTATGGCTACACCTTC. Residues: CASSSGVGTYGYTF.

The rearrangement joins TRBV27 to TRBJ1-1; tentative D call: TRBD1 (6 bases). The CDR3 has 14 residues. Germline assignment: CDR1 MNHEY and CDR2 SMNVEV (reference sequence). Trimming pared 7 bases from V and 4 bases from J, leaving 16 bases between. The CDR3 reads CASIKGVDPTEAFF. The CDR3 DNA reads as TGTGCCAGCATCAAGGGGGTCGACCCCACTGAAGCTTTCTTT.

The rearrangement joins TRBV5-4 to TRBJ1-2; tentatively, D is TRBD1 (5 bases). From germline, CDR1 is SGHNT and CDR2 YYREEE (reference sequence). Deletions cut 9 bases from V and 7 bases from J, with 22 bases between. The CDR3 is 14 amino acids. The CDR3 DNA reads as TGTGCCACCACCCCGGGACCTCCGGGGGGTGGCTACACCTTC. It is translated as CATTPGPPGGGYTF.

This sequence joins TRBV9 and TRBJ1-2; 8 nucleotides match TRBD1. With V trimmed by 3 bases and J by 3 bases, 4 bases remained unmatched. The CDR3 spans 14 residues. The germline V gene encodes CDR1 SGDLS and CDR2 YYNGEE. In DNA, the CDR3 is TGTGCCAGCAGCGGGACAGGGTTATACTATGGCTACACCTTC. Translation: CASSGTGLYYGYTF.

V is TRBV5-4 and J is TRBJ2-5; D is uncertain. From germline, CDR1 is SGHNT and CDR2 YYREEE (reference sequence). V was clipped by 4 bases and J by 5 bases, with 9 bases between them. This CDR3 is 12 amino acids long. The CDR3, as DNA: TGTGCCAGCAGCCCCGCCAGGGAGACCCAGTACTTC. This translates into CASSPARETQYF. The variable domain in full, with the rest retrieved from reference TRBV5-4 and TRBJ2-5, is ETGVTQSPTHLIKTRGQQVTLRCSSQSGHNTVSWYQQALGQGPQFIFQYYREEENGRGNFPPRFSGLQFPNYSSELNVNALELDDSALYLCASSPARETQYFGPGTRLLVL.

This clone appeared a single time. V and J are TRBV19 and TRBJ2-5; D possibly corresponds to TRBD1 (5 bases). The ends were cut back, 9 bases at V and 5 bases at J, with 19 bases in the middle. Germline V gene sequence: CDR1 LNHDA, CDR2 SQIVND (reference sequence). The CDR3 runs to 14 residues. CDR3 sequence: CASAPRAAGETQYF. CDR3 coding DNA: TGTGCCAGCGCCCCCCGGGCTGCAGGGGAGACCCAGTACTTC.

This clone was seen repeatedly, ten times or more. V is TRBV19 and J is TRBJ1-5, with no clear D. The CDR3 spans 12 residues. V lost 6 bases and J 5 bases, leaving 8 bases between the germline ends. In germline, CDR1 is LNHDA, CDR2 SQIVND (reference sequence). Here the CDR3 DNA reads TGTGCCAGTAGGAGGCGTGATCAGCCCCAGCATTTT. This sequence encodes CASRRRDQPQHF.